The text below deals with one T cell receptor (beta chain). The target antigen is unknown. TCRdb used MiXCR to reprocess the 5' RACE reads, holding one entry per CDR3 protein. Of 250,000 to 350,000 distinct CDR3 sequences listed, 20% are singletons. The data derive from a study of CD8 T cells in ankylosing spondylitis. CDR1 is SGHRS, CDR2 YFSETQ, per germline. CDR3 length equals 12 residues. V lost 7 bases, J lost 10 bases, and 15 bases lay in between. Study-level points and caveats: Clones linked to the disease showed a CD8+ phenotype. They occurred at relatively low frequencies in peripheral blood.

The sequenced sample consisted of blood, either unsorted or a sorted T cell fraction (not recorded which). The sequence came from a male donor with ankylosing spondylitis or in good health (not recorded which). This chain connects TRBV5-1 to TRBJ2-1; perhaps TRBD2 as D (5 bases). This CDR3 reads CASYGLGGEQFF. In DNA form, the CDR3 reads TGCGCCAGCTACGGGTTGGGCGGGGAGCAGTTCTTC.